This TCR beta chain derives from a study of cytotoxic CD8 clonotypes in ibrutinib-treated CLL. V dropped 3 bases and J dropped 7; count of bases not matched to a gene: 10. CDR3 length: 15 residues. Germline loops: CDR1 SGHTA, CDR2 FQGNSA. The targeted sequencing depth was 1 in 200,000 to 1 in 1 million T cells. Measured with immunoSEQ multiplex PCR; TCRdb has only the in-frame clones, and not every one. The table includes under 300,000 clones, 70% to 80% detected once. The input for sequencing was PBMCs, taken at disease progression, from a patient treated with ibrutinib. The chain has TRBV7-2 and TRBJ2-7, with TRBD1 matching over 9 bases. The TCR sequence derives from a human donor with chronic lymphocytic leukemia. The CDR3 nucleotides read TGTGCCAGCAGCTTCGGCGGGACAGGGAGCTCTGAGCAGTACTTC. Its protein product is CASSFGGTGSSEQYF. The whole variable domain, remainder taken from reference TRBV7-2 and TRBJ2-7, is GAGVSQSPSNKVTEKGKDVELRCDPISGHTALYWYRQSLGQGLEFLIYFQGNSAPDKSGLPSDRFSAERTGGSVSTLTIQRTQQEDSAVYLCASSFGGTGSSEQYFGPGTRLTVT.